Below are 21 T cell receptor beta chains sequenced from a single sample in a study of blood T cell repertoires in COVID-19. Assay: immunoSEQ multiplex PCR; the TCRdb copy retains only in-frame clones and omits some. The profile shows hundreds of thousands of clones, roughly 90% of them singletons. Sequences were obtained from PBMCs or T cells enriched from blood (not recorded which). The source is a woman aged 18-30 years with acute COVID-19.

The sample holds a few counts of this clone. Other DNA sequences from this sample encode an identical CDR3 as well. The CDR3: CASSLSGGPNEQFF. The CDR3, as DNA: TGTGCCAGCAGTCTGTCGGGAGGGCCCAATGAGCAGTTCTTC. The V call is TRBV28, the J call TRBJ2-1, with 8 bases lining up with TRBD2. V was clipped by 5 bases and J by 6 bases; unmatched bases: 6. The CDR3 consists of 14 residues. CDR1 and CDR2 from the germline V gene are MDHEN and SYDVKM.

The CDR3 here is CASSAGQGQPQHF. Here the CDR3 DNA reads TGCGCCAGCAGCGCGGGACAGGGTCAGCCCCAGCATTTT. The V gene is TRBV5-1, the J gene TRBJ1-5; TRBD1 matches at 9 bases. After removal of 4 bases from V and 6 bases from J, the junction contained 2 bases not matched to a gene. CDR1 is SGHRS and CDR2 is YFSETQ in the germline V gene. The CDR3 sequence is 13 residues long.

DNA for the CDR3: TGCAGCGTTGCCGGCTCCTACGAGCAGTACTTC. This codes for CSVAGSYEQYF. The J gene is TRBJ2-7, the V gene TRBV29-1; D is unclear. This CDR3 comprises 11 residues. Germline V gene lookup returns CDR1 SQVTM and CDR2 ANQGSEA. Trimming cost V 4 bases and J 0 bases, with 4 bases left between them.

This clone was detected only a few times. In DNA form, the CDR3 reads TGCGCCAGCAGCCAAGATAGGGGCAGGACCCCATATGGCTACACCTTC. Residues: CASSQDRGRTPYGYTF. This chain links TRBV4-1 with TRBJ1-2, with D possibly TRBD1 on 5 matching bases. Germline V gene data show CDR1 as MGHRA and CDR2 as YSYEKL. The CDR3 extends over 16 amino acids. Between the trimmed V and J ends, which lost 0 bases and 5 bases, there was a span of 16 bases.

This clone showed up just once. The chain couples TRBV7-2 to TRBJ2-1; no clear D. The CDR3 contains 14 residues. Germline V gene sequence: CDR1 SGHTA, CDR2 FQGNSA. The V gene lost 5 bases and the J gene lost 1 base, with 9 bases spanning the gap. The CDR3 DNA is TGTGCCAGCAGCCCCCTCTCTTCCTACAATGAGCAGTTCTTC. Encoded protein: CASSPLSSYNEQFF.

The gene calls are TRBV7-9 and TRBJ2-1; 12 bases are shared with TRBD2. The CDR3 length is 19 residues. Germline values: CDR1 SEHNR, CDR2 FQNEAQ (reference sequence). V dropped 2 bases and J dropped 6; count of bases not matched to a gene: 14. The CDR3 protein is CASSLRPGLAGRFTNEQFF. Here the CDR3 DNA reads TGTGCCAGCAGCTTACGACCGGGACTAGCGGGTAGGTTTACCAATGAGCAGTTCTTC.

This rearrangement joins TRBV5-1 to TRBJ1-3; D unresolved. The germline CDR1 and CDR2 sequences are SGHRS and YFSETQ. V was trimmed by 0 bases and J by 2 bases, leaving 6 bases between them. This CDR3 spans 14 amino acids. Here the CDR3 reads CASSLGSAGNTIYF. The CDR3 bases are TGCGCCAGCAGCTTGGGGTCAGCTGGAAACACCATATATTTT.

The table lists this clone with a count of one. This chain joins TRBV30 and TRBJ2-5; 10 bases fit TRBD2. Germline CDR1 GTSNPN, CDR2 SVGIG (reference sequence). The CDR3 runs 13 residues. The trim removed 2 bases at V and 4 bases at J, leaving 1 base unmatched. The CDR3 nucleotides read TGTGCCTGGAGTAGCGGGAGGGGAGAGACCCAGTACTTC. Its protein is CAWSSGRGETQYF.

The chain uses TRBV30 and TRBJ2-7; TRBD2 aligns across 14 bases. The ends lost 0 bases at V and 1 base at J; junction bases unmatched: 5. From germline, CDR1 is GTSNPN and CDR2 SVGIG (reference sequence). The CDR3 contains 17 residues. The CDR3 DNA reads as TGTGCCTGGAGTGTCTCTAGGACTAGCGGGAGGTCCTACGAGCAGTACTTC. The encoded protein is CAWSVSRTSGRSYEQYF. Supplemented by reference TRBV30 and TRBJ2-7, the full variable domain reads SQTIHQWPATLVQPVGSPLSLECTVEGTSNPNLYWYRQAAGRGLQLLFYSVGIGQISSEVPQNLSASRPQDRQFILSSKKLLLSDSGFYLCAWSVSRTSGRSYEQYFGPGTRLTVT.

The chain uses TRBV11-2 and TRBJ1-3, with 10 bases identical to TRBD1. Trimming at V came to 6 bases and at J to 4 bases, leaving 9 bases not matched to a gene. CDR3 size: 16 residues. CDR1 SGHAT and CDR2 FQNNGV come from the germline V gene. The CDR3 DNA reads TGTGCCAGCAGAATAGCGGGACAGGGGTCCGGAAACACCATATATTTT. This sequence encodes CASRIAGQGSGNTIYF.

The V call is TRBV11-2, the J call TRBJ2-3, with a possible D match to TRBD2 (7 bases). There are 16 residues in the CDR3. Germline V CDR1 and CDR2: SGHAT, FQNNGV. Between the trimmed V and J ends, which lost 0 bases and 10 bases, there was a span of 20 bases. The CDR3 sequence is CASSLDLGGGTSAQYF. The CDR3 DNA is TGTGCCAGCAGCTTAGATTTAGGGGGGGGCACGTCGGCGCAGTATTTT. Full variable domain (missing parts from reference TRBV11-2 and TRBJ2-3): EAGVAQSPRYKIIEKRQSVAFWCNPISGHATLYWYQQILGQGPKLLIQFQNNGVVDDSQLPKDRFSAERLKGVDSTLKIQPAKLEDSAVYLCASSLDLGGGTSAQYFGPGTRLTVL.

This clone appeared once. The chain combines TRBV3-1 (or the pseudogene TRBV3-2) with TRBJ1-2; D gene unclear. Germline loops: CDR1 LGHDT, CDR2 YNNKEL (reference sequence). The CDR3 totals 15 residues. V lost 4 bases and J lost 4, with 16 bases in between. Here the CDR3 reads CASSRFSSTGYGYTF. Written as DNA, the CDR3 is TGTGCCAGCAGCCGATTCTCGAGTACGGGCTATGGCTACACCTTC.

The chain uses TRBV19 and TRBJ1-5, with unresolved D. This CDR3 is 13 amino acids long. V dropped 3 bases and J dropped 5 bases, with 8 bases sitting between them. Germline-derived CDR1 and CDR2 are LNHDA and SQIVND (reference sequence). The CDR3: CASSISEDQPQHF. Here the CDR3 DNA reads TGTGCCAGTAGTATTTCAGAGGATCAGCCCCAGCATTTT.

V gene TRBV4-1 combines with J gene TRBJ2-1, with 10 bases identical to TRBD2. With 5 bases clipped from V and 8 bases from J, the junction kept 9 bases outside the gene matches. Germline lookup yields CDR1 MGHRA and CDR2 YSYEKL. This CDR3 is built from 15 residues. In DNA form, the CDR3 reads TGCGCCAGCAGCTCCCCAGCGGGAGGGCCGCATGAGCAGTTCTTC. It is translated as CASSSPAGGPHEQFF.

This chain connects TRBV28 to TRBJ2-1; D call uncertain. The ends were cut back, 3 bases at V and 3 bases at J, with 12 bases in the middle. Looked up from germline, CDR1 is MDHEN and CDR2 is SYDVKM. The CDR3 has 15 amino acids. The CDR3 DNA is TGTGCCAGCAGTTTGCGTCGAAACCTCTACAATGAGCAGTTCTTC. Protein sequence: CASSLRRNLYNEQFF. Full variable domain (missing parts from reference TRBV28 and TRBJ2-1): DVKVTQSSRYLVKRTGEKVFLECVQDMDHENMFWYRQDPGLGLRLIYFSYDVKMKEKGDIPEGYSVSREKKERFSLILESASTNQTSMYLCASSLRRNLYNEQFFGPGTRLTVL.

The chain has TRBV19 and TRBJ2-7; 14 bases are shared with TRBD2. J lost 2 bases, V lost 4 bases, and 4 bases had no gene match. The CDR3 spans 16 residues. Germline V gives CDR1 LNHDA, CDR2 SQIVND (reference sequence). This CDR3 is CASSKGLAGDPYEQYF. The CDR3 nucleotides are TGTGCCAGTAGTAAGGGACTAGCGGGGGACCCCTACGAGCAGTACTTC.

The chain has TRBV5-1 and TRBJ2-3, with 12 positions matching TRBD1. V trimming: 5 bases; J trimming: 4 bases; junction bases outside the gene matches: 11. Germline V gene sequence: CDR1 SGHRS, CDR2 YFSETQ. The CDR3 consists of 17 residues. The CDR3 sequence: CASSWGQGAIGADTQYF. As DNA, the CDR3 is TGCGCCAGCAGTTGGGGACAGGGGGCGATTGGGGCAGATACGCAGTATTTT. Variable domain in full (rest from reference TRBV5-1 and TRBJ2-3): KAGVTQTPRYLIKTRGQQVTLSCSPISGHRSVSWYQQTPGQGLQFLFEYFSETQRNKGNFPGRFSGRQFSNSRSEMNVSTLELGDSALYLCASSWGQGAIGADTQYFGPGTRLTVL.

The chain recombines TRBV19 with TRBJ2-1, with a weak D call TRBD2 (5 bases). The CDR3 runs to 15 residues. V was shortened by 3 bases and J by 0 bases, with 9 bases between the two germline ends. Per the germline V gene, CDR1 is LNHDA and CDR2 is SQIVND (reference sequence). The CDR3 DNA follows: TGTGCCAGTAGTATTATTGGACTCTCCTACAATGAGCAGTTCTTC. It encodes CASSIIGLSYNEQFF.

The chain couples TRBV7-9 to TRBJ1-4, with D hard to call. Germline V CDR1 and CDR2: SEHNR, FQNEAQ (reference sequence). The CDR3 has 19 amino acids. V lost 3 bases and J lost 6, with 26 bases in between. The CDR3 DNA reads TGTGCCAGCAGCTTTCCGCCGATTGCTGAAAGGGAGTCTGATGAAAAACTGTTTTTT. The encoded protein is CASSFPPIAERESDEKLFF.

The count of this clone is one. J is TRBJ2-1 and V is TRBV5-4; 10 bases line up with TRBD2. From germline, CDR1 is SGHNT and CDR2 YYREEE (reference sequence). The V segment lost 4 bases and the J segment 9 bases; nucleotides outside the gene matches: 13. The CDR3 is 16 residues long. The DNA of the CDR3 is TGTGCCAGCAGCGACACGGGACTAGCGACTTTTGGTGAGCAGTTCTTC. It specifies CASSDTGLATFGEQFF.

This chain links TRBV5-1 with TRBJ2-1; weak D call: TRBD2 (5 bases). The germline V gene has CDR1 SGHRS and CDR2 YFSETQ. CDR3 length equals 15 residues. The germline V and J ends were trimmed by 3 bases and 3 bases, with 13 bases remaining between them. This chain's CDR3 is CASSWRGLIYNEQFF. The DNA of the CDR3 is TGCGCCAGCAGCTGGAGAGGACTCATCTACAATGAGCAGTTCTTC.